A single sample gave rise to the 14 T cell receptor beta chains below, sequenced in a study of blood T cell repertoires in COVID-19. Generated by immunoSEQ multiplex PCR, the TCRdb table keeps only in-frame clones and is missing some. Of tens of thousands of clones in the sample, roughly 78% were seen once. Sequenced material: peripheral blood. Every receptor here comes from a human donor in a cohort sampled during active COVID-19.

This rearrangement joins TRBV2 to TRBJ2-7; the D gene is possibly TRBD1 (5 bases). Germline values: CDR1 SNHLY, CDR2 FYNNEI. This CDR3 comprises 14 residues. Trimming cost V 4 bases and J 2 bases, with 12 bases left between them. The CDR3 DNA follows: TGTGCCAGCAGTGTCGCCACAGGTACCTACGAGCAGTACTTC. Residues: CASSVATGTYEQYF. Together with reference TRBV2 and TRBJ2-7, the CDR3 gives the full variable domain: EPEVTQTPSHQVTQMGQEVILRCVPISNHLYFYWYRQILGQKVEFLVSFYNNEISEKSEIFDDQFSVERPDGSNFTLKIRSTKLEDSAMYFCASSVATGTYEQYFGPGTRLTVT.

This clone was detected once. The CDR3 DNA sequence: TGTGCCAGCTCACCATCGGGGGGGGCGGCGGGTGAAGCTTTCTTT. Translated: CASSPSGGAAGEAFF. V and J are TRBV18 and TRBJ1-1, with D maybe TRBD1 (6 bases). The CDR3 contains 15 residues. CDR1 is KGHSH, CDR2 LQKENI, per germline. The V end lost 2 bases, the J end lost 7 bases, and 17 bases lay between the germline ends.

The rearrangement links TRBV30 to TRBJ2-5; maybe TRBD2 (6 bases). The V gene's germline CDR1 is GTSNPN and CDR2 SVGIG (reference sequence). Trimming took 3 bases from V and 5 from J, leaving 13 bases between them. This CDR3 comprises 13 residues. CDR3 protein: CAWSGRVGETQYF. For the CDR3, the DNA is TGTGCCTGGAGCGGGAGAGTCGGGGAGACCCAGTACTTC.

This sequence joins TRBV7-2 and TRBJ2-7; 7 bases line up with TRBD1. This CDR3 spans 14 amino acids. The V gene's germline CDR1 is SGHTA and CDR2 FQGNSA. Trimming took 1 base from V and 4 from J; bases not matched to a gene: 4. The CDR3 DNA follows: TGTGCCAGCAGCTTAGATGGCAGGGGGTACGAGCAGTACTTC. Its protein is CASSLDGRGYEQYF.

The sample holds many counts of this clone. The chain has TRBV20-1 and TRBJ2-5; TRBD2 matches at 10 bases. This CDR3 has 14 residues. Losses at the gene ends were 3 bases for V and 6 bases for J; bases not matched to a gene: 7. Germline-derived CDR1 and CDR2 are DFQATT and SNEGSKA (reference sequence). CDR3 residues: CSASPTSGLKTQYF. The DNA of the CDR3 is TGCAGTGCTAGTCCGACTAGCGGGCTGAAGACCCAGTACTTC.

The table lists this clone with a few counts. This chain joins TRBV3-1 (or the pseudogene TRBV3-2) and TRBJ2-5, with D perhaps TRBD1 (6 bases). This CDR3 has 13 amino acids. Per the germline V gene, CDR1 is LGHDT and CDR2 is YNNKEL (reference sequence). V dropped 3 bases and J dropped 6 bases, with 11 bases sitting between them. CDR3 sequence: CASSQVTGKTQYF. The CDR3 nucleotides are TGTGCCAGCAGCCAGGTGACAGGCAAGACCCAGTACTTC.

The CDR3 loop reads CASSLERLGEKETQYF. CDR3 nucleotides: TGCGCCAGCAGCTTGGAGAGACTAGGGGAGAAAGAGACCCAGTACTTC. The chain couples TRBV5-1 to TRBJ2-5; D is perhaps TRBD2 (6 bases). From germline, CDR1 is SGHRS and CDR2 YFSETQ. This CDR3 region has 16 residues. Between the trimmed V and J ends, which lost 0 bases and 3 bases, there was a span of 15 bases.

The rearrangement links TRBV13 to TRBJ2-7; D might be TRBD1 (6 bases). The CDR3 contains 14 residues. The ends were cut back, 5 bases at V and 4 bases at J, with 15 bases in the middle. Germline V gene lookup returns CDR1 PRHDT and CDR2 FYEKMQ (reference sequence). The CDR3 DNA sequence: TGTGCCAGCAGCGACCGTGACAGGCCTTACGAGCAGTACTTC. Translated: CASSDRDRPYEQYF.

This clone occurred once. The chain employs TRBV11-3 and TRBJ2-3, with D possibly TRBD1 on 6 matching bases. Per the germline V gene, CDR1 is SGHNT and CDR2 is YENEEA. CDR3 length equals 17 residues. Trimming stripped 1 base from V and 0 bases from J, with 14 bases between. CDR3 sequence: CASSLAPDRISTDTQYF. CDR3 bases: TGTGCCAGCAGCTTAGCTCCCGACAGGATTAGCACAGATACGCAGTATTTT.

The chain carries TRBV12-3 or TRBV12-4 and TRBJ2-1; 7 bases are a match to TRBD1. The CDR3 covers 13 residues. V lost 1 base to trimming and J lost 8 bases; unmatched junction nucleotides: 2. CDR3 in amino acids: CASSLGQGHEQFF. The DNA of the CDR3 is TGTGCCAGCAGTTTAGGACAGGGTCATGAGCAGTTCTTC.

The chain carries TRBV19 and TRBJ2-5; 7 nucleotides line up with TRBD1. This CDR3 is 15 amino acids long. The V gene end was trimmed by 5 bases and the J gene end by 4 bases; junction bases not matched to a gene: 10. Germline V lookup: CDR1 LNHDA, CDR2 SQIVND (reference sequence). This CDR3 reads CASSGETGFSETQYF. The CDR3 nucleotides read TGTGCCAGTAGTGGAGAGACAGGGTTTTCAGAGACCCAGTACTTC.

The chain employs TRBV3-1 (or the pseudogene TRBV3-2) and TRBJ1-5; weak D call: TRBD1 (6 bases). The CDR3 spans 16 residues. The ends were cut back, 1 base at V and 6 bases at J, with 16 bases in the middle. Germline V gene lookup returns CDR1 LGHDT and CDR2 YNNKEL (reference sequence). The CDR3, as DNA: TGTGCCAGCAGCCAAGTGCAGGGGAATTTTTGTCAGCCCCAGCATTTT. This sequence encodes CASSQVQGNFCQPQHF.

The chain has TRBV7-2 and TRBJ2-1; tentative D call: TRBD2 (6 bases). V lost 5 bases and J 0 bases, leaving 14 bases between the germline ends. The germline gives CDR1 SGHTA, CDR2 FQGNSA. The CDR3 is 16 amino acids. The CDR3 reads CASSDVLRGSYNEQFF. As DNA, the CDR3 is TGTGCCAGCAGCGACGTTTTGCGGGGCTCCTACAATGAGCAGTTCTTC.

The J gene is TRBJ1-2, the V gene TRBV9; 7 bases agree with TRBD1. The CDR3 consists of 15 residues. CDR1 is SGDLS and CDR2 is YYNGEE in the germline V gene. With V trimmed by 0 bases and J by 4 bases, 6 bases remained unmatched. CDR3 DNA sequence: TGTGCCAGCAGCGTAGGAAACAGGGGAATCTATGGCTACACCTTC. This encodes CASSVGNRGIYGYTF. The whole variable domain, filled in from reference TRBV9 and TRBJ1-2, reads DSGVTQTPKHLITATGQRVTLRCSPRSGDLSVYWYQQSLDQGLQFLIQYYNGEERAKGNILERFSAQQFPDLHSELNLSSLELGDSALYFCASSVGNRGIYGYTFGSGTRLTVV.